A single TCR beta chain is shown here with its context. With 0 bases clipped from V and 3 bases from J, the junction kept 5 bases outside the gene matches. The CDR3 is 15 residues long. Germline V gene sequence: CDR1 SGHRS, CDR2 YFSETQ. The sample originates from a study of blood T cell repertoires in COVID-19. Study at large: PBMCs, B-cell-depleted T cells, or T cells were the source of the cDNA or gDNA that made up the material.

Per the original data handling: Amplification from reference gene primers served as the basis for estimated nucleated cell counts. Generated by immunoSEQ multiplex PCR, the TCRdb table keeps only in-frame clones and is missing some. V, J and clone size are taken as reported in that table, and D and trimming were inferred from the DNA itself. This table has around 300,000 clones, 88% appearing once. The receptor's source is a woman aged 45-65 years who had recovered from COVID-19. The sequenced sample was PBMCs or T cells enriched from blood (not recorded which). The rearrangement uses TRBV5-1 and TRBJ1-1, with 7 bases lining up with TRBD1. The CDR3 loop reads CASSLGQGFDTEAFF. The DNA for the CDR3 is TGCGCCAGCAGCTTGGGACAGGGTTTCGACACTGAAGCTTTCTTT.